This T cell receptor beta chain was retrieved from a study of T cell changes during pregnancy in multiple sclerosis. Assay used: immunoSEQ multiplex PCR; TCRdb lists only in-frame clones, some missing. Here the sample spans 69,000 or so clones, around 90% being singletons. Germline CDR1 SNHLY, CDR2 FYNNEI. After removal of 5 bases from V and 0 bases from J, the junction contained 5 bases not matched to a gene. CDR3 size: 16 residues. The receptor was derived from a female donor in good health, enrolled as a control in a pregnancy study. V and J are TRBV2 and TRBJ1-5; 9 positions match TRBD1. Material: CD4+ T cells from peripheral blood mononuclear cells, obtained in the third trimester of pregnancy. This chain's CDR3 is CASSLDRGVSNQPQHF. The DNA of the CDR3 is TGTGCCAGCAGTTTGGACAGGGGAGTTAGCAATCAGCCCCAGCATTTT.